These 25 T cell receptor beta chains came from one sample sequenced in a study of neurological immune-mediated disorders. TCRdb analysed the 5' RACE reads with MiXCR anew, one entry per CDR3 protein. The sample yields roughly 60,000 distinct CDR3 sequences, 2.5% seen once. The sequencing input was PBMCs. The receptor source for this set is a middle-aged man with multiple sclerosis.

This clonotype has ten or more counts. The chain uses TRBV7-9 and TRBJ1-5; D is unresolved. Trimming pared 4 bases from V and 3 bases from J, leaving 16 bases between. This CDR3 contains 16 residues. Germline V lookup: CDR1 SEHNR, CDR2 FQNEAQ (reference sequence). CDR3 coding DNA: TGTGCCAGCAGCTCAAACGTTGGAGGCCTCAATCAGCCCCAGCATTTT. Translating gives CASSSNVGGLNQPQHF.

This clonotype was counted at least ten times. For the CDR3, the DNA is TGTGCCAGCAGCCCGACAGGGTGGACGGGGACCCAGTACTTC. Its translation: CASSPTGWTGTQYF. The rearrangement links TRBV7-2 to TRBJ2-5, with 7 bases matching TRBD1. V lost 5 bases and J lost 7; bases outside the gene matches: 10. This CDR3 comprises 14 residues. Germline V CDR1 and CDR2: SGHTA, FQGNSA.

This clonotype was detected ten times or more. The chain recombines TRBV12-3 or TRBV12-4 with TRBJ1-1; D ambiguous. With 3 bases removed from V and 4 bases from J, the gap between germline ends came to 18 bases. This CDR3 contains 16 residues. The CDR3 sequence is CASSLSGFAKGTEAFF. The CDR3 DNA reads as TGTGCCAGCAGTTTGTCCGGGTTTGCGAAGGGCACTGAAGCTTTCTTT.

This clonotype occurred many times. This chain connects TRBV2 to TRBJ1-1, with D perhaps matching TRBD1 (5 bases). The V end lost 8 bases, the J end lost 3 bases, and 13 bases lay between the germline ends. Germline V gene lookup returns CDR1 SNHLY and CDR2 FYNNEI. The CDR3 extends over 13 amino acids. The CDR3 coding sequence is TGTGCCAGCGGAGGGACCGCCGACACTGAAGCTTTCTTT. Amino acids: CASGGTADTEAFF.

This clonotype was detected ten times or more. The chain couples TRBV5-1 to TRBJ2-2; D is perhaps TRBD1 or TRBD2 (5 bases each). V was trimmed by 4 bases and J by 8 bases, leaving 18 bases between them. CDR3 length: 15 residues. The germline V gene encodes CDR1 SGHRS and CDR2 YFSETQ. In nucleotides, the CDR3 is TGCGCCAGCAGCCGGGACCAGATTTATGGGGGGGAGCTGTTTTTT. This encodes CASSRDQIYGGELFF.

This clonotype occurred many times. The chain joins TRBV24-1 to TRBJ1-2, with TRBD1 as a possible D gene (5 bases). This CDR3 is built from 13 residues. CDR1 KGHDR and CDR2 SFDVKD come from the germline V gene. V dropped 4 bases and J dropped 4 bases, with 9 bases sitting between them. CDR3 residues: CATSDPDSYGYTF. The CDR3 region has the DNA TGTGCCACCAGTGACCCTGACAGCTATGGCTACACCTTC.

The table lists this clonotype with many counts. The chain joins TRBV5-1 to TRBJ2-4; D gene uncertain. CDR3 size: 14 residues. In germline, CDR1 is SGHRS, CDR2 YFSETQ. With 0 bases removed from V and 6 bases from J, the gap between germline ends came to 10 bases. The CDR3 bases are TGCGCCAGCAGCTTGGATCCCGCTGTAAACATTCAGTACTTC. As protein: CASSLDPAVNIQYF.

This clonotype was detected a few times. A read error is possible here, since a much larger clone lies one base away. V and J are TRBV20-1 and TRBJ2-3; possibly TRBD2 for D (5 bases). The CDR3 loop spans 10 amino acids. From germline, CDR1 is DFQATT and CDR2 SNEGSKA (reference sequence). Trimming stripped 6 bases from V and 7 bases from J, with 8 bases between. For the CDR3, the DNA is TGCAGTGCCGGGAACCATACGCAGTATTTT. This encodes CSAGNHTQYF.

This clonotype was detected ten times or more. This rearrangement joins TRBV10-3 to TRBJ1-6; 7 bases fit TRBD1. After removal of 8 bases from V and 6 bases from J, the junction contained 4 bases not matched to a gene. The CDR3 length is 13 residues. CDR1 is ENHRY and CDR2 is SYGVKD in the germline V gene. CDR3 nucleotides: TGTGCCATCCGGACAGGTACTAATTCACCCCTCCACTTT. Amino acids: CAIRTGTNSPLHF.

There are many counts of this clonotype. The V and J genes are TRBV7-2 and TRBJ2-2, with D possibly being TRBD1 (5 bases). The CDR3 loop spans 14 amino acids. Germline CDR1 SGHTA, CDR2 FQGNSA. Trimming cost V 6 bases and J 1 base, with 9 bases left between them. The CDR3 region has the DNA TGTGCCAGCAGAATAGACAGGAACACCGGGGAGCTGTTTTTT. Protein sequence: CASRIDRNTGELFF.

This clonotype was observed at least ten times. The chain carries TRBV12-3 or TRBV12-4 and TRBJ1-1; D is uncertain. CDR3 size: 12 residues. V was shortened by 3 bases and J by 3 bases, with 5 bases between the two germline ends. The CDR3 DNA reads as TGTGCCAGCAGTTTTGGGGACACTGAAGCTTTCTTT. Amino acids: CASSFGDTEAFF.

This clonotype occurred many times. J is TRBJ2-2 and V is TRBV12-3 or TRBV12-4, with D unresolved. The CDR3 runs 14 residues. The V end was cut by 1 base, the J end by 4 bases, with 7 bases between. CDR3 amino acids: CASSLDPATGELFF. The CDR3 nucleotides are TGTGCCAGCAGTTTAGATCCCGCCACCGGGGAGCTGTTTTTT.

This clonotype was recorded at least ten times. The chain recombines TRBV12-3 or TRBV12-4 with TRBJ1-5; tentative D call: TRBD1 (5 bases). This CDR3 region has 12 residues. V shed 4 bases and J shed 6 bases, with 7 bases lying between them. CDR3 DNA: TGTGCCAGCAGTTCAGGGCGTCAGCCCCAGCATTTT. Translated, it gives CASSSGRQPQHF.

This clonotype appeared many times. The chain is built from TRBV20-1 and TRBJ2-5, with 10 bases matching TRBD1. After removal of 2 bases from V and 5 bases from J, the junction contained 8 bases not matched to a gene. Germline loops: CDR1 DFQATT, CDR2 SNEGSKA (reference sequence). The CDR3 is made up of 15 amino acids. CDR3 sequence (DNA): TGCAGTGCTAGATTGACAGGGGGCGGGTTGGAGACCCAGTACTTC. Encoded protein: CSARLTGGGLETQYF.

This clonotype was detected ten times or more. This chain connects TRBV6-2 or TRBV6-3 to TRBJ2-1; the D gene could be TRBD1 or TRBD2 (5 bases each). Trimming shortened V by 6 bases and J by 8 bases, and 20 bases separated the two germline ends. Germline values: CDR1 MNHEY, CDR2 SVGEGT. The CDR3 length is 15 residues. The chain's CDR3 is CASSPTGPARHEQFF. CDR3 nucleotide sequence: TGTGCCAGCAGCCCTACGGGGCCGGCCAGGCATGAGCAGTTCTTC.

This clonotype came up many times. The chain carries TRBV7-2 and TRBJ2-7, with 8 bases aligning to TRBD2. The V gene's germline CDR1 is SGHTA and CDR2 FQGNSA. Trimming removed 10 bases from V and 3 bases from J; junction bases left unmatched: 8. The CDR3 loop spans 13 amino acids. CDR3 residues: CANLSGGDYEQYF. In DNA, the CDR3 is TGTGCCAACCTAAGCGGGGGAGACTACGAGCAGTACTTC.

This clonotype was recorded at least ten times. The chain links TRBV12-3 or TRBV12-4 to TRBJ2-2, with 7 positions matching TRBD1. V shed 5 bases and J 4 bases; nucleotides not matched to a gene: 7. The CDR3 consists of 15 residues. CDR3 in DNA: TGTGCCAGCAGTGCCGGGACAGTTGGCACCGGGGAGCTGTTTTTT. Protein: CASSAGTVGTGELFF.

This clonotype was observed many times. The chain carries TRBV6-1 and TRBJ2-7; maybe TRBD1 (5 bases). This CDR3 is 14 amino acids long. Germline-derived CDR1 and CDR2 are MNHNS and SASEGT. V dropped 8 bases and J dropped 2 bases, with 16 bases sitting between them. CDR3 amino acids: CASLPPQVPYEQYF. The DNA of the CDR3 is TGTGCCAGCCTACCCCCACAGGTCCCCTACGAGCAGTACTTC.

This clonotype was seen at least ten times. V and J are TRBV7-8 and TRBJ2-1; 7 bases fit TRBD1. Germline loops: CDR1 SGHVS, CDR2 FQNEAQ. V was clipped by 4 bases and J by 1 base; unmatched bases: 4. The CDR3 runs to 15 residues. CDR3 DNA: TGTGCCAGCAGCTGGGGACAGAGGTCCTACAATGAGCAGTTCTTC. Translated, it gives CASSWGQRSYNEQFF.

For this clonotype: A single base separates this from a much larger clone, so it may be a read error. The V call is TRBV6-2 or TRBV6-3, the J call TRBJ1-5; D not certain. CDR1 MNHEY and CDR2 SVGEGT come from the germline V gene. The CDR3 has 12 residues. CDR3 nucleotide sequence: TGTGACAGCAGTTACACGGGGCAGCCCCAGCATTTT. It yields the protein CDSSYTGQPQHF.

This clonotype has a count of ten or more. This chain links TRBV12-3 or TRBV12-4 with TRBJ1-2, with D possibly TRBD1 on 5 matching bases. This CDR3 contains 13 residues. Trimming stripped 10 bases from V and 6 bases from J, with 18 bases between. CDR3 bases: TGTGCCACCCAACCTTGGGGCGACGATGGCTACACCTTC. It yields the protein CATQPWGDDGYTF.

This clonotype was found many times. The V gene is TRBV10-3, the J gene TRBJ2-7; 9 bases are shared with TRBD1. This CDR3 is built from 16 residues. The germline CDR1 and CDR2 sequences are ENHRY and SYGVKD. Germline trimming cut 3 bases from V and 3 bases from J; bases unmatched to any gene: 9. In nucleotides, the CDR3 is TGTGCCATCAGTGAAATCCTGGACAGGGGTTTCTACGAGCAGTACTTC. This sequence encodes CAISEILDRGFYEQYF.

This clonotype has ten or more counts. V gene TRBV7-9 combines with J gene TRBJ2-1; no firm D call. The germline gives CDR1 SEHNR, CDR2 FQNEAQ (reference sequence). CDR3 size: 15 residues. Trimming took 2 bases from V and 0 from J, leaving 8 bases between them. CDR3 coding DNA: TGTGCCAGCAGCTTATATCTGGCCTCCTACAATGAGCAGTTCTTC. As protein: CASSLYLASYNEQFF.

This clonotype was counted a few times. This may be a read error: a much more frequent sequence differs by one nucleotide. The CDR3 carries no conserved terminal phenylalanine or tryptophan, so it likely arises from a read error. V gene TRBV12-3 or TRBV12-4 combines with J gene TRBJ2-2; D uncertain. The length of the CDR3 is 14 residues. With 1 base removed from V and 4 bases from J, the gap between germline ends came to 7 bases. CDR3 DNA sequence: TGTGCCAGCAGTTTAGTCCTGGGCACCGGGGAGCTGTTTTGT. This gives the protein CASSLVLGTGELFC.

This clonotype came up many times. J is TRBJ1-1 and V is TRBV30; the D gene is possibly TRBD1 (5 bases). V lost 0 bases to trimming and J lost 1 base, with 12 bases between them. The CDR3 loop spans 15 amino acids. Looked up from germline, CDR1 is GTSNPN and CDR2 is SVGIG (reference sequence). CDR3 protein: CAWSVSGRTNTEAFF. DNA for the CDR3: TGTGCCTGGAGTGTTTCGGGGCGTACGAACACTGAAGCTTTCTTT.